This T cell receptor beta chain originates from a study of T cells in Graves' hyperthyroidism and ophthalmopathy. This clonotype was seen only a few times. V was pared by 4 bases and J by 4 bases, with 6 bases of the junction left unmatched. The CDR3 is made up of 15 amino acids. Germline loops: CDR1 SGHDN, CDR2 FVKESK. Amplification of TCR beta CDR3 regions used RNA as the template. Initially, a first-round RT-PCR of the TCR CDR3 employed the HTBI primer set. Each CDR3 protein is one row after TCRdb ran MiXCR on the multiplex PCR reads. The sample has about 530,000 distinct CDR3 sequences; approximately 17% are singletons.

The origin of this receptor is a woman aged 18-30 years with Graves' ophthalmopathy. The V and J genes are TRBV14 and TRBJ2-7; 11 nucleotides line up with TRBD2. The sequenced material came from blood. CDR3 amino acids: CASSRLGTSGYEQYF. The CDR3 DNA reads TGTGCCAGCAGCCGTCTTGGGACTAGCGGTTACGAGCAGTACTTC.